The 10 T cell receptor beta chains reported below all come from one sample, sequenced in a study of T-cell memory formation after mild COVID-19. TCRdb processed the 5' RACE reads anew with MiXCR; each CDR3 protein has one entry. In the table there are under 250,000 distinct CDR3 sequences, roughly 10% of which are singletons. The sample consisted of PBMCs or a T cell subset sorted from them (not recorded which). Receptors originate from a man aged 18 to 29 who had mild COVID-19 (a few samples of this study predate the infection). Cell type and time point are not known.

This clonotype was detected ten times or more. The chain links TRBV20-1 to TRBJ2-7; D remains ambiguous. V was trimmed by 0 bases and J by 0 bases, leaving 9 bases between them. The CDR3 runs to 14 residues. CDR1 is DFQATT, CDR2 SNEGSKA, per germline (reference sequence). CDR3 loop: CSARDPPSSYEQYV. The CDR3 DNA reads TGCAGTGCTAGAGATCCCCCTAGCTCCTACGAGCAGTACGTC.

V and J are TRBV5-1 and TRBJ2-3; TRBD1 matches at 9 bases. The CDR3 loop spans 15 amino acids. CDR1 and CDR2 (germline): SGHRS, YFSETQ. The V gene end was trimmed by 4 bases and the J gene end by 2 bases; junction bases not matched to a gene: 5. The CDR3 region is CASSAWDRDTDTQYF. CDR3 nucleotides: TGCGCCAGCAGCGCCTGGGACAGGGACACAGATACGCAGTATTTT.

This chain links TRBV6-1 with TRBJ2-7; D perhaps matches TRBD1 (6 bases). Deletions cut 6 bases from V and 2 bases from J, with 11 bases between. Germline loops: CDR1 MNHNS, CDR2 SASEGT. CDR3 length: 13 residues. In DNA, the CDR3 is TGTGCCAGCAGACAGGGAAACCCCTACGAGCAGTACTTC. This codes for CASRQGNPYEQYF.

The chain couples TRBV10-3 to TRBJ2-5, with 8 bases that match TRBD1. Trimming took 4 bases from V and 5 from J; bases not matched to a gene: 3. The CDR3 has 13 residues. Germline CDR1 reads ENHRY; CDR2 reads SYGVKD. The CDR3 DNA is TGTGCCATCAGTGGGACAGGGCTGGAGACCCAGTACTTC. Protein product: CAISGTGLETQYF.

This chain links TRBV12-3 or TRBV12-4 with TRBJ2-1; weak D call: TRBD2 (7 bases). The CDR3 is 14 amino acids. The V gene lost 3 bases and the J gene lost 7 bases, with 13 bases spanning the gap. CDR3 residues: CASSLGGAWNEQFF. The CDR3 region has the DNA TGTGCCAGCAGTTTGGGGGGGGCCTGGAATGAGCAGTTCTTC.

This clonotype has only a few counts. V usage is TRBV5-1 and J usage is TRBJ2-2, with 11 positions matching TRBD1. V dropped 8 bases and J dropped 5; count of bases not matched to a gene: 5. CDR1 is SGHRS, CDR2 YFSETQ, per germline. The CDR3 has 14 residues. CDR3 residues: CASGQGASTGELFF. In DNA form, the CDR3 reads TGCGCCAGTGGACAGGGGGCAAGTACCGGGGAGCTGTTTTTT.

This clonotype turned up a few times. The chain is built from TRBV7-9 and TRBJ1-2; D perhaps matches TRBD1 (6 bases). Germline loops: CDR1 SEHNR, CDR2 FQNEAQ (reference sequence). This CDR3 contains 16 residues. Between the trimmed V and J ends, which lost 5 bases and 5 bases, there was a span of 21 bases. The CDR3 bases are TGTGCCAGCAGCACCGGGACAACTCAACTGCTTTATGGCTACACCTTC. Translating it yields CASSTGTTQLLYGYTF.

The rearrangement uses TRBV6-2 or TRBV6-3 and TRBJ2-1, with no clear D. The CDR3 is 15 amino acids. Deletions cut 6 bases from V and 6 bases from J, with 18 bases between. Germline CDR1 reads MNHEY; CDR2 reads SVGEGT. CDR3 sequence (DNA): TGTGCCAGCAGCTACATCGAGGTCCCGACCAATGAGCAGTTCTTC. The encoded protein is CASSYIEVPTNEQFF.

The rearrangement uses TRBV11-2 and TRBJ2-2; D perhaps matches TRBD1 (5 bases). The CDR3 sequence is 14 residues long. Per the germline V gene, CDR1 is SGHAT and CDR2 is FQNNGV. V was trimmed by 4 bases and J by 8 bases, leaving 14 bases between them. This CDR3 is CASSSAWGRGELFF. The CDR3 DNA reads TGTGCCAGCAGCTCGGCCTGGGGCCGGGGGGAGCTGTTTTTT.

This chain links TRBV12-3 or TRBV12-4 with TRBJ2-2, with D uncertain. This CDR3 is 15 amino acids long. Trimming stripped 6 bases from V and 5 bases from J, with 16 bases between. DNA for the CDR3: TGTGCCAGCAGCACTCAGGCTAGTGGAACCGGGGAGCTGTTTTTT. It codes for CASSTQASGTGELFF.